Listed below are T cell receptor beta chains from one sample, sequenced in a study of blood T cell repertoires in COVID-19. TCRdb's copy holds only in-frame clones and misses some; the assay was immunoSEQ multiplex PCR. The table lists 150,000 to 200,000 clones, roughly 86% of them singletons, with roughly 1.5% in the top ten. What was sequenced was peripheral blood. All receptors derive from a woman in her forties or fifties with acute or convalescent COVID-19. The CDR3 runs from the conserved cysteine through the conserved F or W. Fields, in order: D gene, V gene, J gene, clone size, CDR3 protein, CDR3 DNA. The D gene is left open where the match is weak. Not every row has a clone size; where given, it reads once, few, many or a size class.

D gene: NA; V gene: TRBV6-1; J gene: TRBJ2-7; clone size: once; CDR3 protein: CASSEAPSGRSYEQYF; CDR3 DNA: TGTGCCAGCAGTGAAGCGCCGTCAGGGCGGTCCTACGAGCAGTACTTC
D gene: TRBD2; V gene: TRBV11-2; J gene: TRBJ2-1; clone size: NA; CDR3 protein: CASSLIQSGRAFGEQFF; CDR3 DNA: TGTGCCAGCAGCTTAATCCAAAGCGGGAGGGCCTTCGGTGAGCAGTTCTTC
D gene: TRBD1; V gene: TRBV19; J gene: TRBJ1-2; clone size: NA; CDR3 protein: CASSPWTGNPGGNYGYTF; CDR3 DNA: TGTGCCAGTTCGCCCTGGACAGGGAACCCTGGTGGGAACTATGGCTACACCTTC
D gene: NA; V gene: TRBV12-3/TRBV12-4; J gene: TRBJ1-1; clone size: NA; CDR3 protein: CASSTREGLKAFF; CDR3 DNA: TGTGCCAGCAGTACCCGTGAGGGATTAAAAGCTTTCTTT
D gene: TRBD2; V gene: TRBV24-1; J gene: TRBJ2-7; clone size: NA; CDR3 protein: CATSEGTRFNEQYF; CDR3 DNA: TGTGCCACCAGTGAGGGGACTAGGTTCAACGAGCAGTACTTC
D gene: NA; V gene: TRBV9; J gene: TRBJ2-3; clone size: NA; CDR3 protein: CASSVGSGADTQYF; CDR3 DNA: TGTGCCAGCAGCGTAGGTAGCGGTGCAGATACGCAGTATTTT
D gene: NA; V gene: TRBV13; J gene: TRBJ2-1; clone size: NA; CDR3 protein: CASSLRDISYNEQFF; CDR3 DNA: TGTGCCAGCAGCCTCAGGGATATATCCTACAATGAGCAGTTCTTC
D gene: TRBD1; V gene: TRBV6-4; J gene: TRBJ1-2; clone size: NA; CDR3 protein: CASSDSPTGTNYGYTF; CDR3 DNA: TGTGCCAGCAGTGACTCCCCGACAGGGACTAACTATGGCTACACCTTC
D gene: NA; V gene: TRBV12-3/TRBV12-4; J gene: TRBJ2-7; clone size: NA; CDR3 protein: CASSFISGEQYF; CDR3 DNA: TGTGCCAGCAGTTTTATAAGCGGGGAGCAGTACTTC
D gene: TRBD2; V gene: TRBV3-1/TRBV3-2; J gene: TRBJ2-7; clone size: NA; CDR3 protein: CASSQGTGGYEQYF; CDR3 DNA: TGTGCCAGCAGCCAGGGTACGGGAGGTTACGAGCAGTACTTC
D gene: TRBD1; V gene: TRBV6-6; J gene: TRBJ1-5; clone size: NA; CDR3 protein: CASSYMTGSSNQPQHF; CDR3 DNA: TGTGCCAGCAGTTATATGACAGGGTCTAGCAATCAGCCCCAGCATTTT
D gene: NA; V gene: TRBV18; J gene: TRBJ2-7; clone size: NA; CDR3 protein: CASSPTRESEQYF; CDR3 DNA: TGTGCCAGCTCACCAACTCGGGAAAGCGAGCAGTACTTC
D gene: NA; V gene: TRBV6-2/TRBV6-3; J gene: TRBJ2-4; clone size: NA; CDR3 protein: CASSYVPHRVGLAKNIQYF; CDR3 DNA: TGTGCCAGCAGTTACGTACCCCACAGGGTAGGCCTAGCCAAAAACATTCAGTACTTC
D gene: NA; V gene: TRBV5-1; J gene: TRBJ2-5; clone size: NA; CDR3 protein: CASFSPQETQYF; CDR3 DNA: TGCGCCAGCTTCTCTCCCCAAGAGACCCAGTACTTC
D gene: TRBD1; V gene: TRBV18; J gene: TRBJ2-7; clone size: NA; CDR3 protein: CASSPQGQTTYEQYF; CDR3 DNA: TGTGCCAGCTCACCACAGGGACAGACGACCTACGAGCAGTACTTC
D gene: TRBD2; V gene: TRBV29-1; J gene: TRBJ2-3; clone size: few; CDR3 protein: CSVDRGLAGPDTQYF; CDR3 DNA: TGCAGCGTTGACAGAGGACTAGCGGGACCAGATACGCAGTATTTT
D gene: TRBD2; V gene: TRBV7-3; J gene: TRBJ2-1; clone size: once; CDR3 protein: CASSPSGASSYNEQFF; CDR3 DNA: TGTGCCAGCAGCCCGAGCGGGGCGAGCTCCTACAATGAGCAGTTCTTC
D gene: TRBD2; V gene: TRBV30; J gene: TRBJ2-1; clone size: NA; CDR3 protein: CAWRGLAGGGEQFF; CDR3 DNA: TGTGCCTGGAGAGGACTAGCGGGAGGTGGGGAGCAGTTCTTC
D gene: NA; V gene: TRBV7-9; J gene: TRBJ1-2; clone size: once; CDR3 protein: CASSLEVNGHQGGYTF; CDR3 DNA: TGTGCCAGCAGCCTAGAAGTAAATGGACACCAGGGAGGCTACACCTTC
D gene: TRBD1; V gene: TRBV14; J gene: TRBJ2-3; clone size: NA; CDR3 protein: CASSTQEGTGTGDTQYF; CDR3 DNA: TGTGCCAGCAGCACCCAAGAAGGGACAGGGACAGGAGATACGCAGTATTTT
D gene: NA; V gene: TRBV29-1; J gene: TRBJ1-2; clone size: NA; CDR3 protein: CSVTDRRGEVYGYTF; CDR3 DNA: TGCAGCGTTACAGACCGAAGGGGCGAAGTCTATGGCTACACCTTC
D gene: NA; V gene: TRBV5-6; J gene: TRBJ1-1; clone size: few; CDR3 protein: CASSLGQVNTEAFF; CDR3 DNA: TGTGCCAGCAGCTTGGGGCAGGTAAACACTGAAGCTTTCTTT
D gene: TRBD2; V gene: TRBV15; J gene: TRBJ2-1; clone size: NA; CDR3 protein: CATSRRGGAAYNEQFF; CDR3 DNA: TGTGCCACCAGCCGGCGCGGGGGGGCGGCCTACAATGAGCAGTTCTTC
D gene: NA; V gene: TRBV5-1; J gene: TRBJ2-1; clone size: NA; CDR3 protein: CASSNSAGIIEQFF; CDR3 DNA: TGCGCCAGCAGCAATAGCGCCGGGATTATAGAGCAGTTCTTC
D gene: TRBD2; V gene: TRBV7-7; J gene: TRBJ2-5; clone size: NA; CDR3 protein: CASSPEGLAQETQYF; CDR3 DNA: TGTGCCAGCAGCCCCGAAGGACTAGCCCAAGAGACCCAGTACTTC
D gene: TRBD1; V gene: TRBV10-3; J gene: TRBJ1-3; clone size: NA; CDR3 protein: CATKPGQGGNTIYF; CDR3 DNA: TGTGCCACCAAGCCGGGACAGGGGGGAAACACCATATATTTT
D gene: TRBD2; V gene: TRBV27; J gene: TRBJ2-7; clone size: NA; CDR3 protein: CASAGGEAPDEQYF; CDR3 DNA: TGTGCCAGTGCGGGAGGGGAGGCTCCGGACGAGCAGTACTTC
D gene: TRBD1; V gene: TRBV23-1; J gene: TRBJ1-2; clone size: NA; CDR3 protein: CASSHSSLDRGKYTF; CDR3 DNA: TGCGCCAGCAGTCATTCAAGCTTGGACAGGGGCAAGTATACCTTC
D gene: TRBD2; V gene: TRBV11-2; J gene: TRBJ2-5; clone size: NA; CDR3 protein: CASSLGSSGNQETQYF; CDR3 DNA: TGTGCCAGCAGCCTCGGCTCTAGCGGCAATCAAGAGACCCAGTACTTC
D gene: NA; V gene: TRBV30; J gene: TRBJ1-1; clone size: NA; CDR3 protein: CARDRLGTEAFF; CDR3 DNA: TGTGCTCGTGACAGGTTGGGTACTGAAGCTTTCTTT
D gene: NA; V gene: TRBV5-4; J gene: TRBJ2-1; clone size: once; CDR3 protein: CASSLVASDEQFF; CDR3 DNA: TGTGCCAGCAGCTTGGTGGCTAGTGATGAGCAGTTCTTC
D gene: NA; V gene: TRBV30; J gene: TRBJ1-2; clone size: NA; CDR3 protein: CACDARVRYGYTF; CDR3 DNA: TGTGCCTGCGATGCCAGGGTGCGCTATGGCTACACCTTC
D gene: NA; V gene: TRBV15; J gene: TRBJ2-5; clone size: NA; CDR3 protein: CATSRGGGKETQYF; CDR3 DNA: TGTGCCACCAGCAGAGGAGGGGGAAAAGAGACCCAGTACTTC
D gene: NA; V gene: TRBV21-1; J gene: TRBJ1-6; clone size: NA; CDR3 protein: CASSRARSPLHF; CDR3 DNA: TGTGCCAGCAGCCGCGCGCGGTCACCCCTCCACTTT
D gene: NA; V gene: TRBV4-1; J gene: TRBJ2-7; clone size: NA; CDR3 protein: CASSQEGETYEQYF; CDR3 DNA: TGCGCCAGCAGCCAAGAAGGGGAAACCTACGAGCAGTACTTC
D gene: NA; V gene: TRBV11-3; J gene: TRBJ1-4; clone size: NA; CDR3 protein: CASSLGGGNEKLFF; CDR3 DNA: TGTGCCAGCAGCCTTGGGGGGGGGAATGAAAAACTGTTTTTT
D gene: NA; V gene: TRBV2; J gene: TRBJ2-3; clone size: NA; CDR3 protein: CASSSLGGGGADTQYF; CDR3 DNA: TGTGCCAGCAGCTCCCTGGGGGGAGGTGGGGCAGATACGCAGTATTTT
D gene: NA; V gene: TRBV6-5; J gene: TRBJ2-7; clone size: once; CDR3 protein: CASSYSYSGGYEQYF; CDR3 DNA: TGTGCCAGCAGTTACTCCTATTCCGGCGGCTACGAGCAGTACTTC
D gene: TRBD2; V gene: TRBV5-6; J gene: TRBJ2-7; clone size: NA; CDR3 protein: CASSPLRGRSYEQYF; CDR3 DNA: TGTGCCAGCAGCCCCTTGCGGGGGAGGTCCTACGAGCAGTACTTC
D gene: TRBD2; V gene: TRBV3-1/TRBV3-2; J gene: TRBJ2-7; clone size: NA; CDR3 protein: CASSQEKGTSGRARYEQYF; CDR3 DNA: TGTGCCAGCAGCCAAGAAAAGGGGACTAGCGGGAGGGCCCGGTACGAGCAGTACTTC
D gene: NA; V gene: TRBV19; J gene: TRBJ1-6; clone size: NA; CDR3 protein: CASSIGAGDPDNSPLHF; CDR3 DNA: TGTGCCAGTAGTATAGGGGCAGGGGATCCGGATAATTCACCCCTCCACTTT
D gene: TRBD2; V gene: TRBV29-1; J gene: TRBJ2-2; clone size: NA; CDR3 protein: CSVEDEMAGGGTGELFF; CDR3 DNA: TGCAGCGTTGAAGATGAAATGGCGGGGGGAGGCACCGGGGAGCTGTTTTTT